This T cell receptor beta chain appears in the sequencing data of a study of cytomegalovirus exposure and HLA in healthy donors. Across the study: Approximately 200 million T cells yielded some 120 million unique TCR beta sequences in earlier analysis. The study's early data release held 80 million to 95 million unique TCRs from HLA-typed donors.

Primers: 60 Vbeta forward and 13 Jbeta reverse. TCRdb's copy holds only in-frame clones and misses some; the assay was immunoSEQ multiplex PCR. The repertoire holds about 140,000 clones, with about 84% as singletons. Points from the study as a whole: Researchers had no immune exposure information except CMV serostatus available.

Worth noting for this clone: The antigen remains undetermined.

These donors counted as nominally healthy when sampled, but unrecorded immune exposures were likely. The CDR3 has 15 amino acids. V shed 5 bases and J 4 bases; nucleotides not matched to a gene: 6. Germline CDR1 is LGHNT and CDR2 is FRNRAP. The sample comprised PBMCs. This clonotype was obtained from a man aged 50 to 60 in good health and CMV-seronegative. The J gene is TRBJ1-5, the V gene TRBV12-5; 9 bases agree with TRBD1. The CDR3 nucleotides read TGTGCTAGTGGTACGGGACAGGGCCTAAATCAGCCCCAGCATTTT. Residues: CASGTGQGLNQPQHF.